Reported below is one T cell receptor beta chain. What it binds is unknown. The sample holds other DNA sequences that translate to the same CDR3. This CDR3 spans 13 amino acids. The germline V gene encodes CDR1 SGHRS and CDR2 YFSETQ. V gave up 6 bases and J gave up 8 bases; unmatched junction bases: 10. This record comes from a study of cytomegalovirus exposure and HLA in healthy donors. Study-wide results and caveats: Later analysis suggested most CMV-associated TCR beta chains were HLA-restricted. A few V segments could not be told apart, such as TRBV6-2 and TRBV6-3, and were left out. Reports state that TCR beta sequences accurately predicted most subjects' HLA-A and HLA-B alleles.

PCR employed 60 Vbeta and 13 Jbeta primers. The data were produced by immunoSEQ multiplex PCR, yet TCRdb's version contains in-frame clones alone and is incomplete. The repertoire holds some 71,000 clones, with approximately 80% as singletons. The chain has TRBV5-1 and TRBJ1-1, with TRBD1 identical over 7 bases. The sample taken for sequencing was PBMCs. The TCR sequence derives from a man aged 18 to 35 in good health and CMV-seronegative. The CDR3 loop reads CASTRTGAEEAFF. The CDR3 DNA reads as TGCGCCAGCACCCGAACAGGGGCCGAAGAAGCTTTCTTT.